This TCR beta chain was retrieved from a study of molecular identifiers for immune sequencing clone quantification. Notes on the study in general: Spiked Jurkat TCR RNA equivalent to one cell was reportedly detectable in approximately 970,000 naive cells. Under 1% of molecules in naive cells, but over 98% of effector molecules, belonged to clones above 20 RNA copies.

This clonotype has ten or more counts. Its antigen remains unknown. MiXCR was run by TCRdb on the PCR reads, yielding one entry per CDR3 protein. The sample lists approximately 500,000 distinct CDR3 sequences; under 30% were seen once. Each library that profiled naive CD8 cells came from roughly 20,000 to 1,000,000 sorted cells with 10%, 30% or 50% RNA. The CD8+CD4-CCR7+CD45RA+ phenotype defined the sorted naive CD8 T cells. V lost 4 bases to trimming and J lost 6 bases; unmatched junction nucleotides: 13. The CDR3 spans 16 residues. Germline V gene sequence: CDR1 SQVTM, CDR2 ANQGSEA. J is TRBJ2-7 and V is TRBV29-1; 12 positions agree with TRBD2. Source material: naive CD8+ T cells from blood, with Jurkat cell RNA spiked in. Subset denoted: FACS-sorted CD8+CD4-CCR7+CD45RA+ naive T cells. This TCR was recovered from a human donor in good health. Some libraries in this study had Jurkat cell RNA spiked in. The CDR3: CSVAGPGLAGFGEQYF. CDR3 in DNA: TGCAGCGTTGCAGGACCAGGACTAGCGGGATTCGGCGAGCAGTACTTC.